These T cell receptor beta chains were read from a single sample in a study of cytotoxic CD8 clonotypes in ibrutinib-treated CLL. Profiled with immunoSEQ multiplex PCR; TCRdb holds only in-frame clones, not every one. The data contain about 140,000 clones, 80% of them singletons. Sample: PBMCs, taken after 36 months of ibrutinib treatment. The receptors shown here come from a human donor with chronic lymphocytic leukemia. CDR3s include the opening cysteine and the closing phenylalanine or tryptophan. D genes are given only for firm matches. Expanded clones get a size class; other rows say once, few or many, or leave the size out.

j_gene: TRBJ1-3; abundance: -; v_gene: TRBV7-9; d_gene: TRBD1; CDR3aa: CASSLYAGGIGNTIYF; CDR3nt: TGTGCCAGCAGCTTATATGCAGGGGGCATTGGAAACACCATATATTTT
j_gene: TRBJ2-3; abundance: -; v_gene: TRBV19; d_gene: -; CDR3aa: CASSIGVSDTQYF; CDR3nt: TGTGCCAGTAGTATTGGGGTCTCAGATACGCAGTATTTT
j_gene: TRBJ2-7; abundance: -; v_gene: TRBV30; d_gene: -; CDR3aa: CAWSRVSYEQYF; CDR3nt: TGTGCCTGGAGTCGGGTCTCTTACGAGCAGTACTTC
j_gene: TRBJ1-2; abundance: -; v_gene: TRBV7-9; d_gene: TRBD1; CDR3aa: CASSLEGTGSSGYTF; CDR3nt: TGTGCCAGCAGCTTAGAAGGGACAGGGTCTAGCGGCTACACCTTC
j_gene: TRBJ2-5; abundance: few; v_gene: TRBV18; d_gene: -; CDR3aa: CASSPGETQYF; CDR3nt: TGTGCCAGCTCACCAGGAGAGACCCAGTACTTC
j_gene: TRBJ2-2; abundance: -; v_gene: TRBV29-1; d_gene: TRBD1; CDR3aa: CSVETGFAYTGELFF; CDR3nt: TGCAGCGTTGAGACAGGGTTTGCTTATACCGGGGAGCTGTTTTTT
j_gene: TRBJ1-4; abundance: -; v_gene: TRBV7-9; d_gene: -; CDR3aa: CASSLRQGEKLFF; CDR3nt: TGTGCCAGCAGCTTACGGCAGGGAGAAAAACTGTTTTTT
j_gene: TRBJ1-2; abundance: -; v_gene: TRBV19; d_gene: -; CDR3aa: CASSIGPRAQGGYTF; CDR3nt: TGTGCCAGTAGTATAGGTCCCAGGGCACAAGGGGGCTACACCTTC
j_gene: TRBJ1-5; abundance: -; v_gene: TRBV6-5; d_gene: TRBD1; CDR3aa: CASMTGASQPQHF; CDR3nt: TGTGCCAGCATGACAGGGGCGAGCCAGCCCCAGCATTTT
j_gene: TRBJ2-7; abundance: -; v_gene: TRBV27; d_gene: -; CDR3aa: CASSLLHGSEQYF; CDR3nt: TGTGCCAGCAGTTTACTGCACGGGTCCGAGCAGTACTTC